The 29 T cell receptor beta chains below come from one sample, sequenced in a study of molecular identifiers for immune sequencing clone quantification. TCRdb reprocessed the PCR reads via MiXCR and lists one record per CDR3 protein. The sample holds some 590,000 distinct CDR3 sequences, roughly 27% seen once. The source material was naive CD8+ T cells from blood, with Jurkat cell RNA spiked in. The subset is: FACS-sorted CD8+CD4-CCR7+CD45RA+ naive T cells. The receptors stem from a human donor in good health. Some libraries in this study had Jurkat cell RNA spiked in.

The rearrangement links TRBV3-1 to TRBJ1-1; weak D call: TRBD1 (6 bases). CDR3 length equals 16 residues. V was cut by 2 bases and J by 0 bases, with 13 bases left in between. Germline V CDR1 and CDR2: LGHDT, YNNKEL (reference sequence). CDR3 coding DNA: TGTGCCAGCAGCCAATATACAGGGCTCATGAACACTGAAGCTTTCTTT. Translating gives CASSQYTGLMNTEAFF.

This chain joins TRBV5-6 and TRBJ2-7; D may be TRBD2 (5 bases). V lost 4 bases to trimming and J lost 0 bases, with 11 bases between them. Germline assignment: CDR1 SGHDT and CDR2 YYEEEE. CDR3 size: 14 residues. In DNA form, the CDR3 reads TGTGCCAGCAGCCACCGTACTAGCTCCTACGAGCAGTACTTC. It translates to CASSHRTSSYEQYF.

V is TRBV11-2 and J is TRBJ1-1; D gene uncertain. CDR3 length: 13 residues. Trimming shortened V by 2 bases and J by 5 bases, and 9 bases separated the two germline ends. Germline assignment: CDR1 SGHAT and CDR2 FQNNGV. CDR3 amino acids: CASSLRVWTEAFF. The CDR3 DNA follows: TGTGCCAGCAGCTTACGGGTTTGGACTGAAGCTTTCTTT. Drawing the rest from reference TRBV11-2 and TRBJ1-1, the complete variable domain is EAGVAQSPRYKIIEKRQSVAFWCNPISGHATLYWYQQILGQGPKLLIQFQNNGVVDDSQLPKDRFSAERLKGVDSTLKIQPAKLEDSAVYLCASSLRVWTEAFFGQGTRLTVV.

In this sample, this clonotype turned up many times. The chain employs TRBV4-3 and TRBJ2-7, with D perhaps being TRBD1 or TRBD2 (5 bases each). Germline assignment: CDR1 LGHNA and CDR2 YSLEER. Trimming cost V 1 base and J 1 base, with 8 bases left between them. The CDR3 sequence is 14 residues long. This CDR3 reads CASSQGDVSYEQYF. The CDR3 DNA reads TGCGCCAGCAGCCAAGGGGACGTATCCTACGAGCAGTACTTC.

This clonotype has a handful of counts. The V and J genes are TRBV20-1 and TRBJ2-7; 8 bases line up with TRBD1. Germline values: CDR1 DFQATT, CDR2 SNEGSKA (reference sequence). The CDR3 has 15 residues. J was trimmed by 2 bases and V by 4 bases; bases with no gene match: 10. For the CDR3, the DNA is TGCAGTGCTAAGAGTCGGGACAGGATCCCCTACGAGCAGTACTTC. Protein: CSAKSRDRIPYEQYF.

The CDR3 region is CASSEQGNTGELFF. The CDR3 DNA sequence: TGTGCCAGTAGTGAACAGGGGAACACCGGGGAGCTGTTTTTT. J is TRBJ2-2 and V is TRBV19; weak D call: TRBD1 (6 bases). V shed 5 bases and J shed 1 base, with 8 bases lying between them. This CDR3 is built from 14 residues. Germline V gene data show CDR1 as LNHDA and CDR2 as SQIVND (reference sequence).

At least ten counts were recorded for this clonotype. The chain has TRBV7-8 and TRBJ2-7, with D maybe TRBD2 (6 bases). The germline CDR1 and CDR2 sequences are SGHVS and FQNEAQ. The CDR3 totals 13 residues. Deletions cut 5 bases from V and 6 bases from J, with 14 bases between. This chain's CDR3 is CASSQGPAGEQYF. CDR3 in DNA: TGTGCCAGCAGCCAGGGACCAGCGGGCGAGCAGTACTTC.

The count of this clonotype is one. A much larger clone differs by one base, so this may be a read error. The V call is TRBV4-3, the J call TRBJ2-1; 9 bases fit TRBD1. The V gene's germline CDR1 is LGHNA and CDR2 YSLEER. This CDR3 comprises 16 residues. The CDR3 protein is CASSPSGTGHYNEQIF. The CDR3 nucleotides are TGCGCCAGCAGCCCATCAGGGACAGGGCACTACAATGAGCAGATCTTC.

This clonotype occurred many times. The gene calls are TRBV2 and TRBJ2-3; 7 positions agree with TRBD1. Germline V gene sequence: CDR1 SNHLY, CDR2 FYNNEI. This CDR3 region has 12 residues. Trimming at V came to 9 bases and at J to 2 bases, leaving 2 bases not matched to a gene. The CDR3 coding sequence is TGTGCCAGGGGGACAGACACAGATACGCAGTATTTT. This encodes CARGTDTDTQYF.

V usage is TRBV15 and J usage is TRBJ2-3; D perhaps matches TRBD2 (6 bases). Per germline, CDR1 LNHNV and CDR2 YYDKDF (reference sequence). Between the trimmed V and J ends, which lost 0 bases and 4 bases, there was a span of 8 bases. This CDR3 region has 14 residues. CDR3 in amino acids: CATSRDGGPDTQYF. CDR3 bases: TGTGCCACCAGCAGAGATGGAGGGCCAGATACGCAGTATTTT. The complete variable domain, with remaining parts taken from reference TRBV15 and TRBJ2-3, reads DAMVIQNPRYQVTQFGKPVTLSCSQTLNHNVMYWYQQKSSQAPKLLFHYYDKDFNNEADTPDNFQSRRPNTSFCFLDIRSPGLGDTAMYLCATSRDGGPDTQYFGPGTRLTVL.

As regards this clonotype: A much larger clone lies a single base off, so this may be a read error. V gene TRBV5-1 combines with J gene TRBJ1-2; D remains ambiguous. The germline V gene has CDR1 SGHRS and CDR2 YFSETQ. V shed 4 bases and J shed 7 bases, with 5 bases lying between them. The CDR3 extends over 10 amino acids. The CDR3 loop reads CASSSAGYTF. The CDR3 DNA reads TGCGCCAGCAGCAGTGCTGGCTACACCTTC.

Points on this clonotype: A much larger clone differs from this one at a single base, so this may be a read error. The CDR3 coding sequence is TGTGCCAACAGCTCAGGCCGGCGCTTGGCCTACGAGCAGTACTTC. Translating it yields CANSSGRRLAYEQYF. The gene calls are TRBV7-9 and TRBJ2-7; D gene ambiguous. CDR3 size: 15 residues. CDR1 SEHNR and CDR2 FQNEAQ come from the germline V gene (reference sequence).

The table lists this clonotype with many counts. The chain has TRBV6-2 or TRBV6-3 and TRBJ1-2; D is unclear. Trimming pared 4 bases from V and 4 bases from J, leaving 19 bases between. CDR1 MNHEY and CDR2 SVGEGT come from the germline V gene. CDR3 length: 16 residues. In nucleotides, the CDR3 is TGTGCCAGCAGTTCCCTAGACAACACCCTCATCTATGGCTACACCTTC. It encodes CASSSLDNTLIYGYTF.

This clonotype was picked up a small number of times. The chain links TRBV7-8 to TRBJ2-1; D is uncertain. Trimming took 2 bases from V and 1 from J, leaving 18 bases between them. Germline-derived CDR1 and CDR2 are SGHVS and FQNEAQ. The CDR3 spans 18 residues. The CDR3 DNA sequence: TGTGCCAGCAGCTTAAGACGGCGGATCCTAGGATCCTACAATGAGCAGTTCTTC. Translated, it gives CASSLRRRILGSYNEQFF.

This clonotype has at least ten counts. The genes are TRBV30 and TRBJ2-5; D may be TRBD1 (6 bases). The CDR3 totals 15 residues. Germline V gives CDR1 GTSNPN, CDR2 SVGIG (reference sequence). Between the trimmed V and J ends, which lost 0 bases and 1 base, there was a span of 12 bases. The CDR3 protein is CAWSVPPDSQETQYF. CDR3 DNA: TGTGCCTGGAGTGTACCCCCGGACAGCCAAGAGACCCAGTACTTC.

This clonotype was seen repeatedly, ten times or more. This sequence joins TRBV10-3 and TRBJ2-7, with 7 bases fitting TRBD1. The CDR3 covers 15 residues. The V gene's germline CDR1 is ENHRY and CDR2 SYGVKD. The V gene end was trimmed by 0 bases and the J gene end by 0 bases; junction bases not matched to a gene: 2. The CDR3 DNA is TGTGCCATCAGTGAGTCACAGGGGCCCTCCTACGAGCAGTACTTC. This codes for CAISESQGPSYEQYF.

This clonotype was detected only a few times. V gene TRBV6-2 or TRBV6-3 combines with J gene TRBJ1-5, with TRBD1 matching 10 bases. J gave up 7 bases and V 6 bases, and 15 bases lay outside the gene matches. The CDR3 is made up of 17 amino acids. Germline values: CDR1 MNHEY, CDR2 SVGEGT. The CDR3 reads CASSPAGTGAFRQPQHF. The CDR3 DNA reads TGTGCCAGCAGCCCGGCGGGGACAGGGGCCTTCAGGCAGCCCCAGCATTTT.

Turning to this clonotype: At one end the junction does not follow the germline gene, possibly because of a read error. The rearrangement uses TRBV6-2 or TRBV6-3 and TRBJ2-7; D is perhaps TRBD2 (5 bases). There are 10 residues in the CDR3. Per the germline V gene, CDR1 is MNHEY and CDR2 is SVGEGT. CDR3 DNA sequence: TGTGCCAGCGGAAGCTGGGAGCAGTGCTTC. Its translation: CASGSWEQCF.

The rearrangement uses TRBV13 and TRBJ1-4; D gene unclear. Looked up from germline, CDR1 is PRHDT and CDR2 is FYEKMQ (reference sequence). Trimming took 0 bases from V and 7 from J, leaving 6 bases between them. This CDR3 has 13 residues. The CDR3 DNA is TGTGCCAGCAGCTTAGGACACGGTGAAAAACTGTTTTTT. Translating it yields CASSLGHGEKLFF.

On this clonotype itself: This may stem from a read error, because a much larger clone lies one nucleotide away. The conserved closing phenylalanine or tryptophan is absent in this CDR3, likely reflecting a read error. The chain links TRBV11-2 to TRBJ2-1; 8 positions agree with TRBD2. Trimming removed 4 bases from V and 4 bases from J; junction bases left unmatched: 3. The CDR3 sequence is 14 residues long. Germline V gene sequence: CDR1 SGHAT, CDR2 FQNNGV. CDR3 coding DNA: TGTGCCAGCAGCTCATTAGCGGGGTACAATGAGCAGTTCTCC. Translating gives CASSSLAGYNEQFS.

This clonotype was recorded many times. The CDR3 sequence: CASSLGAAGPQHF. DNA of the CDR3: TGTGCCAGCAGCTTAGGGGCCGCAGGGCCCCAGCATTTT. The V call is TRBV11-2, the J call TRBJ1-5; D is ambiguous. The CDR3 is 13 amino acids. The V gene lost 1 base and the J gene lost 9 bases, with 10 bases spanning the gap. From germline, CDR1 is SGHAT and CDR2 FQNNGV.

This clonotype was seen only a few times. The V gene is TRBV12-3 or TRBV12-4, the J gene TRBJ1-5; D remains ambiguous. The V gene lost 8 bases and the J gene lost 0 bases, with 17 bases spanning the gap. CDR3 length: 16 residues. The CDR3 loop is CASGGGKFYSNQPQHF. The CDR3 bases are TGTGCCAGCGGAGGAGGCAAATTTTATAGCAATCAGCCCCAGCATTTT.

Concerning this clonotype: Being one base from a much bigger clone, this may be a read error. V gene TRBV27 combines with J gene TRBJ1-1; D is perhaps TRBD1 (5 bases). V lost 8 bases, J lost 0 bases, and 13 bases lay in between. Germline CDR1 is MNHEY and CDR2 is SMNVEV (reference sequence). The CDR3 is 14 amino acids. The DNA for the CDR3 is TGTGCCAGCGGCGGGGCCCCCATGAACACTGAAGCTTTCTTT. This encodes CASGGAPMNTEAFF.

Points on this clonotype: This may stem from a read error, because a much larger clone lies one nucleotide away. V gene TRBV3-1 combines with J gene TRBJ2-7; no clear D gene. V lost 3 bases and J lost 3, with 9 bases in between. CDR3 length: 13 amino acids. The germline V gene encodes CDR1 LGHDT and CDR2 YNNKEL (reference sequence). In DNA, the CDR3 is TGTGCCAGCAGCCAGGAAGGCTACTACGAGCAGTACTTC. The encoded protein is CASSQEGYYEQYF.

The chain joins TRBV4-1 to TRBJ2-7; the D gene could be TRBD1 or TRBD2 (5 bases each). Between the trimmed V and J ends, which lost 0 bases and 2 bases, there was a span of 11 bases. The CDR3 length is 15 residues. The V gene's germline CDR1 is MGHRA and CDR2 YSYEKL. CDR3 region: CASSQDPWGTYEQYF. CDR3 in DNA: TGCGCCAGCAGCCAAGATCCATGGGGGACCTACGAGCAGTACTTC.

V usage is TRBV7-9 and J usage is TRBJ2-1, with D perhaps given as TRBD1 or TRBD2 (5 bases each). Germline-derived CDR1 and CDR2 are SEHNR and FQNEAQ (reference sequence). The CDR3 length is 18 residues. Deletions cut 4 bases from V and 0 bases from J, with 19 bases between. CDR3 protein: CASSSGPGPASSYNEQFF. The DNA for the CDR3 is TGTGCCAGCAGCTCGGGACCTGGACCTGCTAGCTCCTACAATGAGCAGTTCTTC.

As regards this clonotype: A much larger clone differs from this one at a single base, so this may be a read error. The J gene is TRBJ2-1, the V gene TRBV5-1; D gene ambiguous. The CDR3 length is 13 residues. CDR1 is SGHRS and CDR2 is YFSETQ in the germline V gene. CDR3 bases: TGCGCCAGCAGCACGGATAACTACAATGAGCAGTCCTTC. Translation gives CASSTDNYNEQSF.

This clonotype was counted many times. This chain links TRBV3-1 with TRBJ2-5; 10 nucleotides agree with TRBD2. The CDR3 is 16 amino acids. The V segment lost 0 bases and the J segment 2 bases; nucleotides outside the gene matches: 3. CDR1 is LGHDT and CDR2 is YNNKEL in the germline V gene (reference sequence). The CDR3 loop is CASSQDLAGVQETQYF. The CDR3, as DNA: TGTGCCAGCAGCCAAGACCTAGCGGGAGTACAAGAGACCCAGTACTTC.

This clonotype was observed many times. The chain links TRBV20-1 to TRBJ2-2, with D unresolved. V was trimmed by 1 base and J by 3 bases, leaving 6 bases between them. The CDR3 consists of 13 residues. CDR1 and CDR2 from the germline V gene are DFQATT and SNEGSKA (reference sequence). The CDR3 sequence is CSARGQHTGELFF. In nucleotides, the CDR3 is TGCAGTGCTAGAGGGCAGCACACCGGGGAGCTGTTTTTT.